This passage covers 20 T cell receptor beta chains from one sample sequenced in a study of blood T cell repertoires in COVID-19. TCRdb keeps only in-frame clones here, not all; method: immunoSEQ multiplex PCR. In the table there are 150,000 to 200,000 clones, 84% of which are singletons. Sequencing used PBMCs or T cells enriched from blood (not recorded which). Receptor source: a man in his forties or fifties who had recovered from COVID-19.

This chain links TRBV5-6 with TRBJ2-4, with a possible D match to TRBD2 (6 bases). V gave up 4 bases and J gave up 2 bases, with 13 bases separating them. CDR1 is SGHDT and CDR2 is YYEEEE in the germline V gene. The CDR3 totals 15 residues. The CDR3 sequence is CASSRRRDSKNIQYF. The CDR3 DNA is TGTGCCAGCAGCCGCAGACGGGACTCCAAAAACATTCAGTACTTC.

The chain couples TRBV14 to TRBJ2-1; tentatively, D is TRBD2 (6 bases). The germline gives CDR1 SGHDN, CDR2 FVKESK. Trimming took 0 bases from V and 9 from J, leaving 15 bases between them. The CDR3 covers 15 residues. CDR3 coding DNA: TGTGCCAGCAGCCAAGATTTGGGTAGCGGAGGTGAGCAGTTCTTC. Its translation: CASSQDLGSGGEQFF.

This clone was seen a single time. The J gene is TRBJ2-2, the V gene TRBV23-1; a possible D gene is TRBD1 (6 bases). TRBV23-1 is treated as an ORF (open reading frame) with a function not yet certain. The CDR3 sequence is 16 residues long. V lost 10 bases to trimming and J lost 0 bases, with 18 bases between them. CDR3 residues: CATPKQGIANTGELFF. In DNA form, the CDR3 reads TGCGCCACCCCGAAACAGGGTATAGCGAACACCGGGGAGCTGTTTTTT.

The V and J genes are TRBV18 and TRBJ2-2; 11 nucleotides agree with TRBD2. The germline CDR1 and CDR2 sequences are KGHSH and LQKENI. The CDR3 consists of 17 residues. The J segment lost 8 bases and the V segment lost 4 bases, leaving 12 bases of the junction unmatched. CDR3 protein: CASSLPLAGARTGELFF. The CDR3 DNA sequence: TGTGCCAGCTCACTACCACTAGCGGGGGCCCGAACGGGGGAGCTGTTTTTT.

This chain uses TRBV19 with TRBJ1-6; no clear D. The CDR3 consists of 15 residues. Trimming left V 11 bases short and J 0 bases short, with 14 bases between. In germline, CDR1 is LNHDA, CDR2 SQIVND (reference sequence). In DNA, the CDR3 is TGTGCCTCGGGAAAGGCAAGCTCCTATAATTCACCCCTCCACTTT. Its translation is CASGKASSYNSPLHF.

This chain links TRBV2 with TRBJ2-3; 10 nucleotides line up with TRBD2. The CDR3 consists of 16 residues. The trim removed 6 bases at V and 4 bases at J, leaving 10 bases unmatched. CDR1 is SNHLY and CDR2 is FYNNEI in the germline V gene. CDR3 sequence reads: CASRDIAGGQSDTQYF. The DNA for the CDR3 is TGTGCCAGCAGGGACATAGCGGGGGGCCAGTCAGATACGCAGTATTTT.

The chain employs TRBV6-5 and TRBJ1-2; 8 bases align to TRBD1. From germline, CDR1 is MNHEY and CDR2 SVGAGI. The CDR3 runs 14 residues. V was clipped by 2 bases and J by 8 bases; unmatched bases: 7. CDR3 nucleotide sequence: TGTGCCAGCAGTTACGGGGACAGGATCGGGGGCTACACCTTC. Its protein is CASSYGDRIGGYTF.

About this clone: The same CDR3 also results from other DNA sequences found in this sample. The V gene is TRBV5-6, the J gene TRBJ1-2; 8 bases align to TRBD1. The junction had 4 bases not matched to a gene; V was cut back by 4 bases and J by 8 bases. Germline V gives CDR1 SGHDT, CDR2 YYEEEE. The CDR3 contains 12 residues. The CDR3: CASSLDRGGYTF. In DNA, the CDR3 is TGTGCCAGCAGCCTCGACAGGGGAGGCTACACCTTC.

This clone was counted once. This chain joins TRBV5-1 and TRBJ1-1; 9 positions match TRBD1. CDR3 length equals 14 residues. Germline V gives CDR1 SGHRS, CDR2 YFSETQ. Trimming at V came to 0 bases and at J to 6 bases, leaving 3 bases not matched to a gene. CDR3 in DNA: TGCGCCAGCAGCTTGGCAGGGACAGGGTCTGAAGCTTTCTTT. Its translation is CASSLAGTGSEAFF.

This clone has just a few counts. V and J are TRBV6-5 and TRBJ2-7; D not certain. There are 13 residues in the CDR3. V was trimmed by 9 bases and J by 0 bases, leaving 12 bases between them. Germline V CDR1 and CDR2: MNHEY, SVGAGI. CDR3 in amino acids: CASRDRSSYEQYF. The CDR3 region has the DNA TGTGCCAGTCGTGACCGGAGCTCCTACGAGCAGTACTTC.

On this clone: The same CDR3 also results from other DNA sequences found in this sample. This chain joins TRBV28 and TRBJ1-2; weak D call: TRBD1 (6 bases). Germline V CDR1 and CDR2: MDHEN, SYDVKM. The CDR3 is made up of 15 amino acids. Trimming shortened V by 9 bases and J by 3 bases, and 20 bases separated the two germline ends. Written as DNA, the CDR3 is TGTGCCAGTAGTCCAGCGGGACAAGCCTACTATGGCTACACCTTC. It codes for CASSPAGQAYYGYTF.

V gene TRBV28 combines with J gene TRBJ1-6; a weak D match, TRBD1 (6 bases). The CDR3 totals 14 residues. The germline V gene encodes CDR1 MDHEN and CDR2 SYDVKM. V shed 9 bases and J shed 7 bases, with 16 bases lying between them. The CDR3 DNA reads as TGTGCCAGTTTGGGGGGGGCGAGGAATTCACCCCTCCACTTT. Translating gives CASLGGARNSPLHF. Complete variable domain (other parts from reference TRBV28 and TRBJ1-6): DVKVTQSSRYLVKRTGEKVFLECVQDMDHENMFWYRQDPGLGLRLIYFSYDVKMKEKGDIPEGYSVSREKKERFSLILESASTNQTSMYLCASLGGARNSPLHFGNGTRLTVT.

The chain joins TRBV15 to TRBJ1-4; TRBD1 is a possible D gene (5 bases). Germline CDR1 LNHNV, CDR2 YYDKDF (reference sequence). The CDR3 length is 13 residues. The V gene lost 6 bases and the J gene lost 7 bases, with 12 bases spanning the gap. The chain's CDR3 is CATSPGHREKLFF. The CDR3 bases are TGTGCCACCAGTCCTGGACACCGTGAAAAACTGTTTTTT.

The V and J genes are TRBV30 and TRBJ1-5; TRBD1 matches 7 bases. The CDR3 totals 14 residues. The junction had 3 bases not matched to a gene; V was cut back by 3 bases and J by 1 base. Germline loops: CDR1 GTSNPN, CDR2 SVGIG (reference sequence). CDR3 amino acids: CAWSGTASNQPQHF. The CDR3, as DNA: TGTGCCTGGAGCGGGACAGCCAGCAATCAGCCCCAGCATTTT.

The chain joins TRBV18 to TRBJ2-7; tentatively, D is TRBD1 (6 bases). CDR3 length: 18 amino acids. Trimming left V 4 bases short and J 2 bases short, with 24 bases between. Germline CDR1 and CDR2: KGHSH and LQKENI. The CDR3 DNA reads as TGTGCCAGCTCACTCCAAACGACTCGGACAGAACGGGCCTACGAGCAGTACTTC. Its protein is CASSLQTTRTERAYEQYF.

The V and J genes are TRBV30 and TRBJ1-1, with 8 bases that match TRBD1. J gave up 5 bases and V 2 bases, and 10 bases lay outside the gene matches. CDR1 and CDR2 (germline): GTSNPN, SVGIG (reference sequence). The CDR3 has 15 residues. This CDR3 is CAWSSNRGWETEAFF. Written as DNA, the CDR3 is TGTGCCTGGAGTTCGAACAGGGGGTGGGAAACTGAAGCTTTCTTT.

The rearrangement joins TRBV4-2 to TRBJ2-3, with 11 bases fitting TRBD2. This CDR3 has 17 amino acids. The germline CDR1 and CDR2 sequences are LGHNA and YNFKEQ. The trim removed 2 bases at V and 2 bases at J, leaving 6 bases unmatched. CDR3 sequence (DNA): TGTGCCAGCAGCCAATTGAATAGCGGGGGGGCCACAGATACGCAGTATTTT. Protein sequence: CASSQLNSGGATDTQYF.

This chain links TRBV7-9 with TRBJ2-5; 16 bases map to TRBD2. This CDR3 has 16 residues. Trimming removed 5 bases from V and 9 bases from J; junction bases left unmatched: 9. Germline CDR1 reads SEHNR; CDR2 reads FQNEAQ (reference sequence). CDR3 protein: CASSPGTSGGAFSQYF. CDR3 bases: TGTGCCAGCAGCCCTGGGACTAGCGGGGGGGCGTTCTCCCAGTACTTC.

A few counts support this clone. The CDR3 region has the DNA TGTGCCAGCAGCCTGGACGGGGGAAACTATGGCTACACCTTC. This gives the protein CASSLDGGNYGYTF. V gene TRBV7-8 combines with J gene TRBJ1-2; the D gene is possibly TRBD1 (5 bases). This CDR3 contains 14 residues. V was shortened by 5 bases and J by 2 bases, with 12 bases between the two germline ends. The V gene's germline CDR1 is SGHVS and CDR2 FQNEAQ.

This clone was detected a few times. The chain joins TRBV15 to TRBJ1-4; D gene unclear. The ends were cut back, 8 bases at V and 0 bases at J, with 10 bases in the middle. Germline loops: CDR1 LNHNV, CDR2 YYDKDF (reference sequence). The length of the CDR3 is 14 residues. The CDR3 sequence: CATSPGATNEKLFF. The CDR3 nucleotides are TGTGCCACCTCCCCGGGTGCAACTAATGAAAAACTGTTTTTT.